The 8 T cell receptor beta chains reported below all come from one sample, sequenced in a study of beta chain features in type 1 diabetes. Reverse transcription of all isolated RNA meant that expressed TCRB transcripts were sequenced. Libraries were prepared by immunoSEQ multiplex PCR; TCRdb keeps only in-frame clonotypes and omits some of them. The table records around 160,000 clones, roughly 53% of them present only once. Sequenced: Tregs from blood. Receptors were obtained from a man aged 18 to 30 in good health.

The rearrangement uses TRBV6-6 and TRBJ2-7, with 7 nucleotides matching TRBD1. The CDR3 runs 14 residues. V trimming: 5 bases; J trimming: 3 bases; junction bases outside the gene matches: 7. The germline V gene has CDR1 MNHNY and CDR2 SVGAGI (reference sequence). Here the CDR3 reads CASSPQGSLYEQYF. The CDR3 nucleotides read TGTGCCAGCAGTCCACAGGGGTCCCTCTACGAGCAGTACTTC.

The chain combines TRBV6-6 with TRBJ1-1; 7 nucleotides agree with TRBD1. This CDR3 region has 13 residues. Germline V gives CDR1 MNHNY, CDR2 SVGAGI (reference sequence). The V gene end was trimmed by 6 bases and the J gene end by 4 bases; junction bases not matched to a gene: 5. The chain's CDR3 is CASSQGTATEAFF. CDR3 nucleotides: TGTGCCAGCAGCCAGGGGACAGCCACTGAAGCTTTCTTT.

This clone is a singleton in its sample. This chain joins TRBV5-6 and TRBJ2-3, with a weak D call TRBD2 (6 bases). The germline V gene encodes CDR1 SGHDT and CDR2 YYEEEE. The CDR3 extends over 16 amino acids. The V end was cut by 4 bases, the J end by 2 bases, with 17 bases between. The CDR3 nucleotides are TGTGCCAGCAGCCCTTTGGGTAGCGGCCTCACAGATACGCAGTATTTT. Translated: CASSPLGSGLTDTQYF.

This rearrangement joins TRBV19 to TRBJ1-5, with 7 bases identical to TRBD1. In germline, CDR1 is LNHDA, CDR2 SQIVND (reference sequence). Unmatched junction bases numbered 8, after V lost 11 bases and J lost 7 bases. The CDR3 extends over 12 amino acids. The CDR3 nucleotides read TGTGCCTCAGGACAGGATTTGCAGCCCCAGCATTTT. As protein: CASGQDLQPQHF.

The rearrangement uses TRBV18 and TRBJ1-3; D uncertain. In germline, CDR1 is KGHSH, CDR2 LQKENI. CDR3 size: 16 residues. V was cut by 2 bases and J by 0 bases, with 11 bases left in between. CDR3 DNA: TGTGCCAGCTCACCAATACAGACCCGCTCTGGAAACACCATATATTTT. This encodes CASSPIQTRSGNTIYF. Together with reference TRBV18 and TRBJ1-3, the CDR3 gives the full variable domain: NAGVMQNPRHLVRRRGQEARLRCSPMKGHSHVYWYRQLPEEGLKFMVYLQKENIIDESGMPKERFSAEFPKEGPSILRIQQVVRGDSAAYFCASSPIQTRSGNTIYFGEGSWLTVV.

The J gene is TRBJ2-5, the V gene TRBV18, with D unclear. The J call may not be correct, given that the DNA end is closer to TRBJ2-7. From germline, CDR1 is KGHSH and CDR2 LQKENI. The CDR3 extends over 14 amino acids. CDR3 nucleotides: TGTGCCAGCTCACCGCCTAGTAAGGCCTACGAGCAGTACTTC. Translation gives CASSPPSKAYEQYF.

The chain carries TRBV9 and TRBJ2-3; D might be TRBD1 (5 bases). The CDR3 is made up of 14 amino acids. Per germline, CDR1 SGDLS and CDR2 YYNGEE. Trimming cost V 0 bases and J 3 bases, with 8 bases left between them. For the CDR3, the DNA is TGTGCCAGCAGCGTAGGGGGCTGGACAGATACGCAGTATTTT. Translation gives CASSVGGWTDTQYF.

The V and J genes are TRBV5-1 and TRBJ2-2, with D possibly TRBD1 on 6 matching bases. The CDR3 extends over 16 amino acids. CDR1 is SGHRS, CDR2 YFSETQ, per germline. The ends were cut back, 4 bases at V and 0 bases at J, with 13 bases in the middle. The CDR3 protein is CASSLRDNANTGELFF. The CDR3 bases are TGCGCCAGCAGCCTACGGGACAACGCGAACACCGGGGAGCTGTTTTTT.